This passage covers 3 T cell receptor beta chains from one sample sequenced in a study of OX40 agonist ivuxolimab in advanced cancers. The protocol was immunoSEQ multiplex PCR, while the TCRdb copy is restricted to in-frame clones and leaves out a portion. The sample records 75,000 to 80,000 clones, approximately 84% being singletons. Specimen: CD4+ or CD8+ T cells sorted from blood, collected in a trial of the OX40 agonist ivuxolimab. These receptors all come from an adult with an advanced solid tumor such as melanoma, head and neck, liver or kidney cancer.

This chain links TRBV6-5 with TRBJ1-3, with D unresolved. CDR3 length: 11 residues. Deletions cut 4 bases from V and 4 bases from J, with 2 bases between. Germline lookup yields CDR1 MNHEY and CDR2 SVGAGI. In nucleotides, the CDR3 is TGTGCCAGCAGTTGGGGAAACACCATATATTTT. Translation gives CASSWGNTIYF.

V is TRBV5-1 and J is TRBJ1-1, with D unclear. Germline lookup yields CDR1 SGHRS and CDR2 YFSETQ. With 0 bases removed from V and 0 bases from J, the gap between germline ends came to 9 bases. This CDR3 is built from 15 residues. For the CDR3, the DNA is TGCGCCAGCAGCTTGGGTCTGGTCCTGAACACTGAAGCTTTCTTT. Its translation: CASSLGLVLNTEAFF.

The chain uses TRBV27 and TRBJ2-7; 7 bases fit TRBD1. After removal of 1 base from V and 6 bases from J, the junction contained 9 bases not matched to a gene. The CDR3 has 15 amino acids. Germline V gene data show CDR1 as MNHEY and CDR2 as SMNVEV (reference sequence). Here the CDR3 DNA reads TGTGCCAGCAGTTTATGGCAGGGGGATATGAGCGAGCAGTACTTC. This sequence encodes CASSLWQGDMSEQYF.